This TCR beta chain originates from a study of blood T cell repertoires in COVID-19 (dated by TCRdb to the early 2020s). Study-wide context: Collaborator samples came from the United States, Italy and Spain and covered acute and convalescent phases of COVID-19. The prospective study material was composed of cDNA or gDNA derived from T cells, B-cell-depleted T cells, or PBMCs. Deeply sampled blood TCRbeta repertoires from subjects exposed to, actively infected with, or recovered from COVID-19 were included in the dataset. The repertoires were released in a freely available public database intended as a resource for research on the immune response to SARS-CoV-2. Samples came from the ongoing ImmuneRACE study (first 160 participants) plus 1,254 subjects from 6 global collaborators. Sample metadata almost always included a de-identified subject ID, COVID-19 status, age in years and sex. HLA class I and class II types, where available, came from metadata supplied by the sample provider rather than from assay-based typing.

TCRbeta CDR3 regions were amplified from genomic DNA using the immunoSEQ Assay, a bias-controlled multiplex PCR. The authors processed their data as follows. Nucleated cell counts per sample were estimated from amplification of reference gene primers within the assay. To quantify the absolute abundance of each unique TCRbeta CDR3 rearrangement, sequence reads were collapsed and filtered. For each sample, productive Simpson clonality was calculated by taking the square root of Simpson's diversity index across productive rearrangements. Held by TCRdb, this immuneACCESS table contains in-frame sequences only and omits some clones. Under half of the omission traces to an unresolved V gene where checked; the cause of the rest is unknown. Clone size and V and J calls were adopted from that table, with D and trimming inferred from the DNA. In this sample the table shows more than 250,000 clones, about 92% of which occur a single time. Around a sixth of the sample is in the top ten clones.

Paper-wide results and their limitations: The quantity of clinical and demographic metadata differed by source and by participant and was supplied without curation.

This clone was picked up one time. Its antigen specificity is not known. Qualities for individual bases were not recorded, and no much larger clone is one base off. Participants in the prospective study were enrolled through a virtual design, were aged about 18 to 100 years, and lived in approximately 25 United States geographic areas. In the prospective study, cohorts were assigned on the basis of participant-reported clinical history obtained from a screening survey and a study questionnaire. Recovered participants in ImmuneRACE Cohort 3 were defined as having two consecutive negative NP/OP PCR tests, clearance from a healthcare professional, or resolution of symptoms. Each participant in the prospective study had whole blood, serum and a nasopharyngeal or oropharyngeal swab collected by mobile phlebotomists. Additional blood draws and questionnaires over an approximately 2-month period could optionally be provided by prospective study participants. Before DNA extraction, prospective study blood samples were shipped either frozen or at room temperature.

CDR1 is given as DFQATT and CDR2 as SNEGSKA, both from the germline V gene (reference sequence). Cut back by 3 bases and 0 bases, the V and J ends lie 9 bases apart. Spanning cysteine to phenylalanine, the CDR3 consists of 14 amino acids. Only the CDR3 DNA is retained, 42 bases long and in frame from the first base. The source of this sequence is a woman aged 30 to 39 who had recovered from COVID-19. This chain is built from TRBV20-1 and TRBJ1-3; the D gene lacks a confident call. Sequences were obtained from PBMCs or T cells enriched from blood (not recorded which). The nucleotide sequence is TGCAGTGCTAGTAGTCCGAGCTCTGGAAACACCATATATTTT. This translates into CSASSPSSGNTIYF.